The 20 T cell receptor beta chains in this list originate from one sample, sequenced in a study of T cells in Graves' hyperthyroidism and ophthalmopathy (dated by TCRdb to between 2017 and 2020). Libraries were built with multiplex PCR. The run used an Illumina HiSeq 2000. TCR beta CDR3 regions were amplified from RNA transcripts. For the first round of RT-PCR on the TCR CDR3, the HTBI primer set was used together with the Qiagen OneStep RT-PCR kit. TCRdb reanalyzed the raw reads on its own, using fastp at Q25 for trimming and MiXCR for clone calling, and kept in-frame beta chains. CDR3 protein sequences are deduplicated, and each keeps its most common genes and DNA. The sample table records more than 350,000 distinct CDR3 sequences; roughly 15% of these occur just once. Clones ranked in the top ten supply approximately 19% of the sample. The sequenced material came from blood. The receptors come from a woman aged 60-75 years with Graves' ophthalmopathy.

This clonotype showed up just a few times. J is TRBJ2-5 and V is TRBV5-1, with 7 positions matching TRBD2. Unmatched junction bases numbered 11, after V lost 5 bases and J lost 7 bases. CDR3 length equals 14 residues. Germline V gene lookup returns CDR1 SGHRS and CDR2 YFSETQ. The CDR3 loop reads CASRTAGRQRTQYF. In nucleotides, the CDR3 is TGCGCCAGCAGAACAGCGGGGCGCCAACGGACCCAGTACTTC.

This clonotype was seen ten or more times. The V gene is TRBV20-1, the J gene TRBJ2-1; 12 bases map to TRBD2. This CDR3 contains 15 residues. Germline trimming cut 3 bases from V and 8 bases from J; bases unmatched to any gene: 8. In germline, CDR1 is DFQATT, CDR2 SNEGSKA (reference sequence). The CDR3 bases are TGCAGTGCTAGCTTCCGGACTAGCGGGAACTATGAGCAGTTCTTC. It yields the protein CSASFRTSGNYEQFF.

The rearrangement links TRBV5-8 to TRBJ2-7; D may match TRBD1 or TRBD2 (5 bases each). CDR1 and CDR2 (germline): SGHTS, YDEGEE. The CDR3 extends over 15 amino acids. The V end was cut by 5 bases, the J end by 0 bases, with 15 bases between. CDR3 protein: CASSFSGDPSYEQYF. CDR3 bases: TGTGCCAGCAGTTTTTCCGGGGACCCCTCCTACGAGCAGTACTTC.

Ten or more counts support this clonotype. The CDR3 loop reads CASSVMNTEAFF. The CDR3 DNA reads TGTGCCAGCAGTGTTATGAACACTGAAGCTTTCTTT. V usage is TRBV28 and J usage is TRBJ1-1, with D unresolved. The CDR3 spans 12 residues. The germline V and J ends were trimmed by 5 bases and 0 bases, with 4 bases remaining between them. Germline assignment: CDR1 MDHEN and CDR2 SYDVKM. The variable domain in full, completed from reference TRBV28 and TRBJ1-1, reads DVKVTQSSRYLVKRTGEKVFLECVQDMDHENMFWYRQDPGLGLRLIYFSYDVKMKEKGDIPEGYSVSREKKERFSLILESASTNQTSMYLCASSVMNTEAFFGQGTRLTVV.

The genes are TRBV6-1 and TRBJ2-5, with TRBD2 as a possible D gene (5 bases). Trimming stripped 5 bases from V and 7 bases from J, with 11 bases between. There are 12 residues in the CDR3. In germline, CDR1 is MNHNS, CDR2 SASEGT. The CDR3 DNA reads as TGTGCCAGCAGTTCACGCCGGGGGACCCAGTACTTC. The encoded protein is CASSSRRGTQYF.

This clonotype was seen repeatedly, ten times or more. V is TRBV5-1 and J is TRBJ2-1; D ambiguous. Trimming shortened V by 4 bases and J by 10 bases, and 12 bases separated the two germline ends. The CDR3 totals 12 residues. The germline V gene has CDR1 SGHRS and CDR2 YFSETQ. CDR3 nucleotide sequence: TGCGCCAGCAGCATAAATCCGGGCGAGCAGTTCTTC. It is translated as CASSINPGEQFF.

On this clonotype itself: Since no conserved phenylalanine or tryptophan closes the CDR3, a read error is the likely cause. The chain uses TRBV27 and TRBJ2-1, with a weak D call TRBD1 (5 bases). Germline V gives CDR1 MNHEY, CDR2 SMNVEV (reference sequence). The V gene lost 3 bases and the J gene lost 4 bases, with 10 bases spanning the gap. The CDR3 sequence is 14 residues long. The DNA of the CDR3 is TGTGCCAGCAGTTTGACAGAAAGGTACAATGAGCAGTTCCTC. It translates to CASSLTERYNEQFL.

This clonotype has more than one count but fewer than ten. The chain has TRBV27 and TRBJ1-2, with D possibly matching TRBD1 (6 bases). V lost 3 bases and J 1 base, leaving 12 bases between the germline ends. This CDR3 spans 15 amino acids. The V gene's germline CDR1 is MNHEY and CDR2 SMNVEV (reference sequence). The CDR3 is CASSLTGTFNYGYTF. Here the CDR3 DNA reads TGTGCCAGCAGTTTGACAGGCACATTTAACTATGGCTACACCTTC.

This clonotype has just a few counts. The CDR3, as DNA: TGCAGTGCTAGAGATCCTCGACAGGGAAATTCACCCCTCCACTTT. It specifies CSARDPRQGNSPLHF. The V gene is TRBV20-1, the J gene TRBJ1-6; 7 nucleotides match TRBD1. V gave up 0 bases and J gave up 7 bases; unmatched junction bases: 6. The CDR3 is 15 residues long. Germline V gives CDR1 DFQATT, CDR2 SNEGSKA (reference sequence).

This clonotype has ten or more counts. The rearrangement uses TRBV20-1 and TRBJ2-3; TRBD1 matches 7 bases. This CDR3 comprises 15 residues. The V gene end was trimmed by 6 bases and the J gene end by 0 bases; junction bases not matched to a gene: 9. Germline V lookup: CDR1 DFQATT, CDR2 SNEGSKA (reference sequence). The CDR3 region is CSAVTGTGSTDTQYF. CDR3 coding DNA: TGCAGTGCGGTGACAGGGACGGGTAGCACAGATACGCAGTATTTT.

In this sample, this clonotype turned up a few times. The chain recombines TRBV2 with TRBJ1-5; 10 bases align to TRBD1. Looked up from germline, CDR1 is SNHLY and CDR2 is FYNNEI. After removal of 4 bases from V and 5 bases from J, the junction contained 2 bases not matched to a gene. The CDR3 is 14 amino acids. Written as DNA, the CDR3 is TGTGCCAGCAGTGCGACAGGGGGCTATCAGCCCCAGCATTTT. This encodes CASSATGGYQPQHF.

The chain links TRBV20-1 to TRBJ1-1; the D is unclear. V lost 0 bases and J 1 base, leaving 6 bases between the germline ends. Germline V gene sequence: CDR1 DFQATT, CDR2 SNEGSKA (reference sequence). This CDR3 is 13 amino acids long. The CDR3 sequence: CSAREYANTEAFF. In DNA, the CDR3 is TGCAGTGCTAGAGAGTACGCGAACACTGAAGCTTTCTTT.

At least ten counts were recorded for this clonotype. In DNA, the CDR3 is TGCGCCAGCAGCTTGGGAGCCCTAGCGGGAGGATCCTACAATGAGCAGTTCTTC. Amino acid sequence: CASSLGALAGGSYNEQFF. The J gene is TRBJ2-1, the V gene TRBV5-1; 11 bases fit TRBD2. This CDR3 comprises 18 residues. Germline-derived CDR1 and CDR2 are SGHRS and YFSETQ. J was trimmed by 1 base and V by 0 bases; bases with no gene match: 6.

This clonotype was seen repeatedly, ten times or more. The CDR3 nucleotides are TGTGCCAGCAGATACCGGGACTATCATTACGAGCAGTACTTC. It specifies CASRYRDYHYEQYF. V is TRBV28 and J is TRBJ2-7; 7 bases agree with TRBD2. The CDR3 is made up of 14 amino acids. From germline, CDR1 is MDHEN and CDR2 SYDVKM. The V and J ends lost 6 bases and 4 bases, in that order; junction bases with no gene match: 9.

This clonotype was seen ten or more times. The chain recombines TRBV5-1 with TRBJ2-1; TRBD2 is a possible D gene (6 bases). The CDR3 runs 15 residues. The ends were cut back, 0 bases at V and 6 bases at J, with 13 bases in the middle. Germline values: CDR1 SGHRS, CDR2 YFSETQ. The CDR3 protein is CASSLVVAESNEQFF. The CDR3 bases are TGCGCCAGCAGCTTGGTAGTAGCGGAGAGCAATGAGCAGTTCTTC.

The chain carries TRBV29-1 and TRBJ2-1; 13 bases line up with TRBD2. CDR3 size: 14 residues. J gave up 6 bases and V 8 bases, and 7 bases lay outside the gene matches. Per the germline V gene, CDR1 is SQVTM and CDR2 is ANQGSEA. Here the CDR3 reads CSSKGTSGVNEQFF. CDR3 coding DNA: TGCAGCTCGAAGGGGACTAGCGGGGTCAATGAGCAGTTCTTC.

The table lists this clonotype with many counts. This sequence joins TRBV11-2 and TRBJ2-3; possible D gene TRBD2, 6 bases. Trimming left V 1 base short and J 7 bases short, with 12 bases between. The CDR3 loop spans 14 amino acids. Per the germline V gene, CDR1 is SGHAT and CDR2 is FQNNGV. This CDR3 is CASSLGGGAHTQYF. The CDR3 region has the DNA TGTGCCAGCAGCTTAGGCGGAGGGGCCCATACGCAGTATTTT. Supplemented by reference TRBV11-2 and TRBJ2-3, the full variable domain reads EAGVAQSPRYKIIEKRQSVAFWCNPISGHATLYWYQQILGQGPKLLIQFQNNGVVDDSQLPKDRFSAERLKGVDSTLKIQPAKLEDSAVYLCASSLGGGAHTQYFGPGTRLTVL.

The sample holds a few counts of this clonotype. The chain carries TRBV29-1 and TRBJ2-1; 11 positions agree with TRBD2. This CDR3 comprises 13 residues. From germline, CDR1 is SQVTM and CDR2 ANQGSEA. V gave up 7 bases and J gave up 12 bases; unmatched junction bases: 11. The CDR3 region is CSAGLAGTGGQFF. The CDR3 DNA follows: TGCAGCGCCGGACTAGCGGGCACGGGGGGGCAGTTCTTC.

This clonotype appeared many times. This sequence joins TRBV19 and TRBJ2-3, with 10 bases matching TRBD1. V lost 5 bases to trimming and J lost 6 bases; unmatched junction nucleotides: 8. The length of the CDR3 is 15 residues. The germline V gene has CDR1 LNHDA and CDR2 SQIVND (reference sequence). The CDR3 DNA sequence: TGTGCCAGTAGTGTGGGACAGGGGCGCTCGGATACGCAGTATTTT. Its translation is CASSVGQGRSDTQYF.

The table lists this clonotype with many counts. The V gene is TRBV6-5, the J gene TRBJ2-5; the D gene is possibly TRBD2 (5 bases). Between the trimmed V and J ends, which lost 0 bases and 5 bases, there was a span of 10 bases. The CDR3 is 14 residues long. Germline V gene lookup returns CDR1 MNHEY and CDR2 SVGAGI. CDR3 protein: CASSYSPGGETQYF. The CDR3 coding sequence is TGTGCCAGCAGTTACTCCCCCGGCGGGGAGACCCAGTACTTC.